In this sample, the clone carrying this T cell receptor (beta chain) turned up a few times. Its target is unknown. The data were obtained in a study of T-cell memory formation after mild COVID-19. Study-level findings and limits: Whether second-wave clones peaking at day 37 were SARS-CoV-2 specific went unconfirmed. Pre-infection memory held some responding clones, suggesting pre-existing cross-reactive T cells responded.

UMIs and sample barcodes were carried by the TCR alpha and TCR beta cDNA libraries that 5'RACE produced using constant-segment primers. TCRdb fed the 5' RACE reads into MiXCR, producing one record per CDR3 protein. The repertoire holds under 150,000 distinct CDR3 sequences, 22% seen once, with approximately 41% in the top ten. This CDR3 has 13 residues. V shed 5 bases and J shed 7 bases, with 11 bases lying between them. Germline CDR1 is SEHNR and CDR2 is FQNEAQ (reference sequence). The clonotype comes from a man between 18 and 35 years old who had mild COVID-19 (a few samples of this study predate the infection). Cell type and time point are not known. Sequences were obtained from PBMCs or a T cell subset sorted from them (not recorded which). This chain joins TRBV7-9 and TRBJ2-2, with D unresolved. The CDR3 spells CASSPRQGGELFF. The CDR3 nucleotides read TGTGCCAGCAGCCCACGCCAAGGCGGGGAGCTGTTTTTT.